This TCR beta chain was found in a study of cytomegalovirus exposure and HLA in healthy donors. It was with 60 Vbeta and 13 Jbeta primers that the PCR ran. Libraries were prepared by immunoSEQ multiplex PCR; TCRdb keeps only in-frame clonotypes and omits some of them. The sample has 40,000 or so clones; the top ten hold less than 1.5%. The junction had 7 bases not matched to a gene; V was cut back by 4 bases and J by 4 bases. This CDR3 spans 15 amino acids. CDR1 is MGHRA and CDR2 is YSYEKL in the germline V gene. The TCR sequence derives from a young man in good health and CMV-seronegative. This chain connects TRBV4-1 to TRBJ1-5, with 7 bases identical to TRBD1. Sequenced material: PBMCs. CDR3: CASSPAEGANQPQHF. In nucleotides, the CDR3 is TGCGCCAGCAGCCCAGCCGAGGGGGCGAATCAGCCCCAGCATTTT.